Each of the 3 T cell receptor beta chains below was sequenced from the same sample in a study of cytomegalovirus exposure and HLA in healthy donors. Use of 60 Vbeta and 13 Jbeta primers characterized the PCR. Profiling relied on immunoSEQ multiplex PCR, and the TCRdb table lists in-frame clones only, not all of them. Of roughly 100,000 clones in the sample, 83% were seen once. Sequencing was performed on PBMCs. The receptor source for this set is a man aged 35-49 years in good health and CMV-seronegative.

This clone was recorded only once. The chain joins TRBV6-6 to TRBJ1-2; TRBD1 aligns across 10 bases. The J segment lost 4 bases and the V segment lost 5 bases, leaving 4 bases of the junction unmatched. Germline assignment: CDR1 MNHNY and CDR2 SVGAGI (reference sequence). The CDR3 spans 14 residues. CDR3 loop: CASSRDRGSYGYTF. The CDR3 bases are TGTGCCAGCAGTAGGGACAGGGGCAGCTATGGCTACACCTTC.

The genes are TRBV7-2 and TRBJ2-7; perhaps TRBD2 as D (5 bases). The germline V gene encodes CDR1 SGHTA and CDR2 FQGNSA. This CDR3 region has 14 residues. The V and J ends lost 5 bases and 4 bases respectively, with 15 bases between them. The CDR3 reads CASSPREGLYEQYF. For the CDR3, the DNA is TGTGCCAGCAGCCCCCGTGAGGGCCTTTACGAGCAGTACTTC.

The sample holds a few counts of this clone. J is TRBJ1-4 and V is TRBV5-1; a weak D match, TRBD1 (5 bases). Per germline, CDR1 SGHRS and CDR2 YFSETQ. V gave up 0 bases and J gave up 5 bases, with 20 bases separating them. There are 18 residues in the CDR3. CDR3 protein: CASSLAGGDGYVNEKLFF. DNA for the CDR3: TGCGCCAGCAGCTTGGCCGGGGGAGACGGTTACGTAAATGAAAAACTGTTTTTT. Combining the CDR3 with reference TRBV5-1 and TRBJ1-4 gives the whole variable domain KAGVTQTPRYLIKTRGQQVTLSCSPISGHRSVSWYQQTPGQGLQFLFEYFSETQRNKGNFPGRFSGRQFSNSRSEMNVSTLELGDSALYLCASSLAGGDGYVNEKLFFGSGTQLSVL.